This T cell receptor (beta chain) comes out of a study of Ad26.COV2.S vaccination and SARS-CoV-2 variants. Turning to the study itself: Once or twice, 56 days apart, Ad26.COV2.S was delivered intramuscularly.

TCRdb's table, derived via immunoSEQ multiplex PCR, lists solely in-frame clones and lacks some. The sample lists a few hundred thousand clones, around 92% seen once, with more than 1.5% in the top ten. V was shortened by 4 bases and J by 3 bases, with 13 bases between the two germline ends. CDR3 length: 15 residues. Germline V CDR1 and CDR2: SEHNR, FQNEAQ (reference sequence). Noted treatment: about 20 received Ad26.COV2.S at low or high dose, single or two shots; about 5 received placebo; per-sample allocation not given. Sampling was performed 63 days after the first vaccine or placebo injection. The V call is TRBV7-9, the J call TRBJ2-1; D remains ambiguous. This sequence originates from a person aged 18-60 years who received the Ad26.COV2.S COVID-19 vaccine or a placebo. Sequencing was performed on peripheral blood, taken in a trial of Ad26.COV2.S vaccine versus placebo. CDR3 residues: CASSWSLTYYNEQFF. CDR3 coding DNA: TGTGCCAGCAGCTGGTCCTTGACGTACTACAATGAGCAGTTCTTC. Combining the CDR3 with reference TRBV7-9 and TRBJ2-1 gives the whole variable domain DTGVSQNPRHKITKRGQNVTFRCDPISEHNRLYWYRQTLGQGPEFLTYFQNEAQLEKSRLLSDRFSAERPKGSFSTLEIQRTEQGDSAMYLCASSWSLTYYNEQFFGPGTRLTVL.